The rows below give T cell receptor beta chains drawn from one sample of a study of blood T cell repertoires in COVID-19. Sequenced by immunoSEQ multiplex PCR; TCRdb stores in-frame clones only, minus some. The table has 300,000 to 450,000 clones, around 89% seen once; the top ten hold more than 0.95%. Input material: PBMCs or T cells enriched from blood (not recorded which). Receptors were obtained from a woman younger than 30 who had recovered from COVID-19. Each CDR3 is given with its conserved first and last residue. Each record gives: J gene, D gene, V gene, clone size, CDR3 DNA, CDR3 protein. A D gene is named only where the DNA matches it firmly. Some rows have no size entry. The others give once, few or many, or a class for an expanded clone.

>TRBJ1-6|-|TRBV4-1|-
TGCGCCAGCAGCAACCAAGTGTCAGGGATTGGTAATTCACCCCTCCACTTT
CASSNQVSGIGNSPLHF
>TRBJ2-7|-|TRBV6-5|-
TGTGCCAGCAGTTACTCACATGGACAACCCTACGAGCAGTACTTC
CASSYSHGQPYEQYF
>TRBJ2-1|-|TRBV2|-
TGTGCCAGCGGGGGCCCAGGACGTACCCTCAATGAGCAGTTCTTC
CASGGPGRTLNEQFF
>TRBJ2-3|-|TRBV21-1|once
TGTGCCAGGGCCTCCAGCACAGATACGCAGTATTTT
CARASSTDTQYF
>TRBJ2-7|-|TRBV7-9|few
TGTGCCAGCAGCGGATACAGGGGAGGAGGGTCCTACGAGCAGTACTTC
CASSGYRGGGSYEQYF
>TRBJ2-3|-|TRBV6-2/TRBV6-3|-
TGTGCCAGCAGTAACATATTGGGGGCTGCAGATACGCAGTATTTT
CASSNILGAADTQYF
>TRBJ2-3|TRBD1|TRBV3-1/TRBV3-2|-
TGTGCCAGCAGCCTTACGACAGGGGGAACAGATACGCAGTATTTT
CASSLTTGGTDTQYF
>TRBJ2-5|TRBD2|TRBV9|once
TGTGCCAGCAGCGTAGCGGGGGGGTACGTAGAGACCCAGTACTTC
CASSVAGGYVETQYF
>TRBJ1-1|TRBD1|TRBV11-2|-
TGTGCCAGCAGCTTAGGACAGGGGAACACTGAAGCTTTCTTT
CASSLGQGNTEAFF
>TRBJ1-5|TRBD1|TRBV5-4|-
TGTGCCAGCAGCCGCGACAGGGACTCTCATCCCCAGCATTTT
CASSRDRDSHPQHF
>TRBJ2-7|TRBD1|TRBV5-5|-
TGTGCCAGCAGCGCAGACAGGGGGGGCTACGAGCAGTACTTC
CASSADRGGYEQYF
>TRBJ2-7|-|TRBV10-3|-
TGTGCCATCACGTCACAGGAGCCCGAGCAGTACTTC
CAITSQEPEQYF
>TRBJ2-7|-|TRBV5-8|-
TGTGCCAGCAGCTTGAAAGGCCCCCGGGACGAGCAGTACTTC
CASSLKGPRDEQYF
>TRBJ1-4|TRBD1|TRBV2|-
TGTGCCAGCCTGGGACAGGGGGCTGAAAAACTGTTTTTT
CASLGQGAEKLFF
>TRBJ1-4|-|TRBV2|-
TGTGCCAGCCTTTACAGGGAGAGTGAAAAACTGTTTTTT
CASLYRESEKLFF
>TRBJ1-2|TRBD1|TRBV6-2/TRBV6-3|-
TGTGCCAGCAGTCCCGGGACAGACTATGGCTACACCTTC
CASSPGTDYGYTF